These 10 T cell receptor beta chains came from one sample sequenced in a study of blood T cell repertoires in COVID-19. TCRdb keeps only in-frame clones here, not all; method: immunoSEQ multiplex PCR. This sample has roughly 260,000 clones, with 65% to 85% found just once. Sequencing used peripheral blood. Source of these receptors: a woman aged 40 to 55 with active or convalescent COVID-19.

The CDR3 region is CASSFIRGSGYTF. The CDR3 nucleotides are TGTGCCAGCAGTTTCATTCGGGGGTCTGGCTACACCTTC. The chain employs TRBV28 and TRBJ1-2, with a tentative D call TRBD1 (5 bases). The germline V gene has CDR1 MDHEN and CDR2 SYDVKM. This CDR3 has 13 amino acids. Trimming left V 3 bases short and J 7 bases short, with 12 bases between.

V is TRBV14 and J is TRBJ2-5; no reliable D call. Germline values: CDR1 SGHDN, CDR2 FVKESK. This CDR3 region has 16 residues. Trimming shortened V by 0 bases and J by 2 bases, and 13 bases separated the two germline ends. CDR3 coding DNA: TGTGCCAGCAGCCAAGATGGCGCAGGCTATCAAGAGACCCAGTACTTC. The encoded protein is CASSQDGAGYQETQYF.

This clone was counted at least ten times. The sample carries other DNA sequences with the same CDR3. J is TRBJ2-5 and V is TRBV19, with TRBD1 identical over 9 bases. The germline CDR1 and CDR2 sequences are LNHDA and SQIVND (reference sequence). With 5 bases clipped from V and 3 bases from J, the junction kept 7 bases outside the gene matches. CDR3 size: 15 residues. The CDR3 region is CASSLTGTGKETQYF. DNA of the CDR3: TGTGCCAGTAGTCTAACCGGGACAGGGAAAGAGACCCAGTACTTC.

This clone turned up a few times. The CDR3 is CASSLQTGVNTEAFF. CDR3 bases: TGTGCCAGCTCTCTTCAGACAGGGGTGAACACTGAAGCTTTCTTT. The chain employs TRBV18 and TRBJ1-1, with TRBD1 identical over 8 bases. J was trimmed by 0 bases and V by 6 bases; bases with no gene match: 6. CDR1 and CDR2 (germline): KGHSH, LQKENI. The CDR3 contains 15 residues. Together with reference TRBV18 and TRBJ1-1, the CDR3 gives the full variable domain: NAGVMQNPRHLVRRRGQEARLRCSPMKGHSHVYWYRQLPEEGLKFMVYLQKENIIDESGMPKERFSAEFPKEGPSILRIQQVVRGDSAAYFCASSLQTGVNTEAFFGQGTRLTVV.

This chain connects TRBV7-3 to TRBJ1-1; 8 bases map to TRBD1. J lost 3 bases, V lost 5 bases, and 11 bases had no gene match. The CDR3 spans 16 residues. CDR1 is SGHTA and CDR2 is FQGTGA in the germline V gene. The CDR3, as DNA: TGTGCCAGCAGCCCAGGGACAGGCCGGGGGTACACTGAAGCTTTCTTT. It specifies CASSPGTGRGYTEAFF.

V and J are TRBV21-1 and TRBJ1-4; the table calls TRBD1, which could not be checked here. TRBV21-1 is assigned pseudogene status. This CDR3 region has 15 residues. CDR3 in DNA: TGTGCCAGCAGCAAAAGGTGGCAGGGTGGAGAAAAACTGTTTTTT. This codes for CASSKRWQGGEKLFF.

In its sample, this clone was seen once. The chain recombines TRBV19 with TRBJ1-6, with a tentative D call TRBD1 (6 bases). This CDR3 is built from 14 residues. Germline values: CDR1 LNHDA, CDR2 SQIVND (reference sequence). V was pared by 7 bases and J by 7 bases, with 14 bases between. The CDR3 spells CASKMDSRNSPLHF. The CDR3 bases are TGTGCCAGTAAAATGGACAGTAGAAATTCACCCCTCCACTTT.

A remark on this clone: The identical CDR3 is also encoded by other nucleotide sequences in the sample. The chain joins TRBV12-3 or TRBV12-4 to TRBJ1-1, with no clear D. V was pared by 3 bases and J by 1 base, with 3 bases between. This CDR3 has 12 amino acids. CDR3 bases: TGTGCCAGCAGTTTTCGGAACACTGAAGCTTTCTTT. Protein product: CASSFRNTEAFF.

J is TRBJ1-4 and V is TRBV19; 9 bases are a match to TRBD1. The CDR3 contains 18 residues. V gave up 4 bases and J gave up 0 bases; unmatched junction bases: 9. The V gene's germline CDR1 is LNHDA and CDR2 SQIVND (reference sequence). CDR3 protein: CASSTWTGETSTNEKLFF. The CDR3 region has the DNA TGTGCCAGTAGTACCTGGACAGGGGAAACCTCAACTAATGAAAAACTGTTTTTT. The complete variable domain, with remaining parts taken from reference TRBV19 and TRBJ1-4, reads DGGITQSPKYLFRKEGQNVTLSCEQNLNHDAMYWYRQDPGQGLRLIYYSQIVNDFQKGDIAEGYSVSREKKESFPLTVTSAQKNPTAFYLCASSTWTGETSTNEKLFFGSGTQLSVL.

The chain employs TRBV5-1 and TRBJ1-1; D may be TRBD1 (5 bases). Germline CDR1 reads SGHRS; CDR2 reads YFSETQ. The CDR3 consists of 14 residues. Deletions cut 1 base from V and 3 bases from J, with 10 bases between. CDR3 DNA sequence: TGCGCCAGCAGCTTGTGGGGGGAGCACACTGAAGCTTTCTTT. It encodes CASSLWGEHTEAFF.